This T cell receptor beta chain was retrieved from a study of regulatory T cells in long-lasting Graves disease. Study-wide points: Among persistent patients, a larger number of public clonotypes were shared (around 2,700) than among newly diagnosed patients (966).

iRepertoire HTBI primers and Arm-PCR of CDR3 regions built TCR beta libraries. Study processing details: Gene usage covered approximately 60 TRBV and more than 13 TRBJ segments. One entry per CDR3 protein results from TCRdb running MiXCR on the multiplex PCR reads. It is TCRdb's table, rather than the study itself, that gives the V and J calls and clone size. The repertoire holds 370,000 or so distinct CDR3 sequences, with 15% to 20% as singletons. Trimming removed 0 bases at V and 5 bases at J, with 15 bases between. This CDR3 comprises 15 residues. Germline values: CDR1 SGDLS, CDR2 YYNGEE. The time point was: newly diagnosed GD, antithyroid drugs for less than 3 months. Construction of the TCR library relied on RNA isolated from PBMCs. Xi'an, China, was home to the endocrinology department that provided patients. Nine milliliters of peripheral blood were taken and placed in EDTA tubes. This clonotype was picked up a small number of times. Its matching antigen is unknown.

The data were also submitted as part of a second study, on T cells in Graves' hyperthyroidism and ophthalmopathy.

The V call is TRBV9, the J call TRBJ2-7; tentatively, D is TRBD1 or TRBD2 (5 bases each). The receptor comes from a woman under 30 with Graves disease. The specimen was peripheral blood mononuclear cells (PBMCs), collected at new diagnosis, from a patient treated with antithyroid drugs. This chain's CDR3 is CASSVAQGFGDEQYF. CDR3 DNA sequence: TGTGCCAGCAGCGTAGCTCAGGGTTTCGGGGACGAGCAGTACTTC.